The 14 T cell receptor beta chains given below trace back to one sample, sequenced in a study of early T cells in non-severe SARS-CoV-2 infection. TCRdb re-analysed the 5' RACE reads in MiXCR, keeping a single row per CDR3 protein. The sample lists fewer than 55,000 distinct CDR3 sequences; 9.1% were seen once. What was sequenced was whole blood. The receptors were gathered from an adult who was a healthcare worker with PCR-confirmed SARS-CoV-2 infection or an uninfected control (not recorded which).

The V gene is TRBV19, the J gene TRBJ2-1; no firm D call. This CDR3 has 11 residues. The ends were cut back, 2 bases at V and 9 bases at J, with 5 bases in the middle. CDR1 is LNHDA, CDR2 SQIVND, per germline (reference sequence). CDR3: CASSIWPEQFF. DNA of the CDR3: TGTGCCAGTAGTATATGGCCTGAGCAGTTCTTC.

This clonotype showed up many times. The V call is TRBV10-3, the J call TRBJ2-3, with TRBD2 matching over 13 bases. The J segment lost 6 bases and the V segment lost 4 bases, leaving 16 bases of the junction unmatched. The CDR3 extends over 19 amino acids. In germline, CDR1 is ENHRY, CDR2 SYGVKD. CDR3 coding DNA: TGTGCCATCAGTGGGGACGGGGGTCGGACTAGCGGGAGAGGTGATACGCAGTATTTT. As protein: CAISGDGGRTSGRGDTQYF.

Ten or more counts support this clonotype. Here the CDR3 DNA reads TGTGCCAGCAGCGTAACCCCGGGCGGCGTTGGGGGGAACACTGAAGCTTTCTTT. This gives the protein CASSVTPGGVGGNTEAFF. The rearrangement uses TRBV9 and TRBJ1-1; weak D call: TRBD1 (5 bases). Germline V gene sequence: CDR1 SGDLS, CDR2 YYNGEE. V lost 1 base, J lost 1 base, and 20 bases lay in between. This CDR3 comprises 18 residues.

Worth noting for this clonotype: A much larger clone sits a single nucleotide away, making a read error possible. The V gene is TRBV9, the J gene TRBJ2-1; TRBD2 matches at 9 bases. Trimming took 3 bases from V and 4 from J; bases not matched to a gene: 5. The CDR3 runs to 15 residues. CDR1 is SGDLS and CDR2 is YYNGEE in the germline V gene. The CDR3 bases are TGTGCCAGCAGCGCCCTAGCGGGGAGTTACAATGAGCAGTTCTTC. Amino acids: CASSALAGSYNEQFF. The complete variable domain, with remaining parts taken from reference TRBV9 and TRBJ2-1, reads DSGVTQTPKHLITATGQRVTLRCSPRSGDLSVYWYQQSLDQGLQFLIQYYNGEERAKGNILERFSAQQFPDLHSELNLSSLELGDSALYFCASSALAGSYNEQFFGPGTRLTVL.

This chain links TRBV5-3 with TRBJ1-2; no clear D. TRBV5-3 is an ORF for which the function is uncertain. The CDR3 is made up of 13 amino acids. V was pared by 1 base and J by 4 bases, with 8 bases between. The CDR3 spells CARSLQTTYGYTF. DNA of the CDR3: TGTGCCAGAAGCTTGCAAACCACCTATGGCTACACCTTC.

This clonotype was seen repeatedly, ten times or more. V usage is TRBV29-1 and J usage is TRBJ1-1; 7 bases match TRBD1. Germline trimming cut 6 bases from V and 3 bases from J; bases unmatched to any gene: 7. Per germline, CDR1 SQVTM and CDR2 ANQGSEA. The CDR3 covers 13 residues. DNA for the CDR3: TGCAGCGTACAGACAGGGCCTTACACTGAAGCTTTCTTT. This gives the protein CSVQTGPYTEAFF.

This clonotype was counted ten times or more. The V and J genes are TRBV7-8 and TRBJ1-6; TRBD1 might be the D (5 bases). V shed 1 base and J shed 1 base, with 11 bases lying between them. Per the germline V gene, CDR1 is SGHVS and CDR2 is FQNEAQ. The CDR3 consists of 17 residues. CDR3 loop: CASSLGPPGSYNSPLHF. CDR3 nucleotides: TGTGCCAGCAGCTTAGGGCCCCCAGGGTCCTATAATTCACCCCTCCACTTT.

This clonotype was picked up many times. The chain has TRBV7-2 and TRBJ2-1; 7 nucleotides agree with TRBD1. V was pared by 2 bases and J by 7 bases, with 5 bases of the junction left unmatched. CDR3 length: 14 amino acids. The germline CDR1 and CDR2 sequences are SGHTA and FQGNSA. The CDR3 reads CASSLSPTGNEQFF. The CDR3 DNA follows: TGTGCCAGCAGCTTAAGTCCGACAGGGAATGAGCAGTTCTTC.

This clonotype has ten or more counts. The rearrangement joins TRBV5-6 to TRBJ1-2, with 8 bases fitting TRBD1. V was pared by 4 bases and J by 0 bases, with 5 bases of the junction left unmatched. The CDR3 is made up of 15 amino acids. Germline-derived CDR1 and CDR2 are SGHDT and YYEEEE. The CDR3 nucleotides read TGTGCCAGCAGCCCAGACAGGGGCGCTAACTATGGCTACACCTTC. This sequence encodes CASSPDRGANYGYTF.

This clonotype was observed at least ten times. The gene calls are TRBV5-1 and TRBJ2-1; 7 bases line up with TRBD1. The CDR3 contains 14 residues. V was pared by 1 base and J by 9 bases, with 7 bases of the junction left unmatched. The V gene's germline CDR1 is SGHRS and CDR2 YFSETQ. The DNA for the CDR3 is TGCGCCAGCAGCTTGCTGCCCGGGGACAGTGAGCAGTTCTTC. Translation: CASSLLPGDSEQFF.

This clonotype has a count of ten or more. The CDR3 spells CSARDPRGASYEQYF. The CDR3 nucleotides are TGCAGTGCTAGAGATCCCCGGGGAGCCTCCTACGAGCAGTACTTC. The rearrangement links TRBV20-1 to TRBJ2-7, with D tentatively TRBD2 (5 bases). The V gene lost 0 bases and the J gene lost 0 bases, with 12 bases spanning the gap. This CDR3 region has 15 residues. Per the germline V gene, CDR1 is DFQATT and CDR2 is SNEGSKA (reference sequence).

Regarding this clonotype: It may be a read error: a sequence one base away is much more abundant. The V gene is TRBV7-2, the J gene TRBJ2-3; D is tentatively TRBD1 or TRBD2 (6 bases each). This CDR3 spans 14 amino acids. CDR1 is SGHTA and CDR2 is FQGNSA in the germline V gene. The CDR3 spells CANSLVGGIDTQYF. CDR3 coding DNA: TGTGCCAACAGCTTAGTAGGGGGGATAGATACGCAGTATTTT.

The sample holds many counts of this clonotype. J is TRBJ2-2 and V is TRBV25-1; D call uncertain. The V gene lost 6 bases and the J gene lost 9 bases, with 8 bases spanning the gap. The CDR3 has 11 residues. CDR1 and CDR2 (germline): MGHDK, SYGVNS. Here the CDR3 reads CASSISRELFF. Here the CDR3 DNA reads TGTGCCAGCAGCATATCTAGGGAGCTGTTTTTT.

This clonotype was recorded at least ten times. The chain employs TRBV19 and TRBJ2-1; tentatively, D is TRBD2 (7 bases). Germline CDR1 and CDR2: LNHDA and SQIVND (reference sequence). The V end was cut by 7 bases, the J end by 12 bases, with 22 bases between. This CDR3 is 14 amino acids long. The CDR3 DNA reads TGTGCCAGTAACCCGGGGGACGGGGGGCCTGGGCAGTTCTTC. Protein: CASNPGDGGPGQFF.